This T cell receptor (beta chain) was recovered during a study of T cell responses to AZD1222 COVID-19 vaccine. The study's findings and limits: Clonal diversity was possibly underestimated, and the donors were mostly white British, with more females. Variant regions that are unmutated are reportedly the target of nearly half of spike-specific TCRs.

Sequenced by immunoSEQ multiplex PCR; TCRdb stores in-frame clones only, minus some. Of about 160,000 clones listed, 85% to 90% were seen once; the top ten hold 6.5% to 8.5%. Note on this clone: As yet, its antigen is unknown.

V lost 4 bases, J lost 3 bases, and 13 bases lay in between. The CDR3 sequence is 13 residues long. Germline-derived CDR1 and CDR2 are GTSNPN and SVGIG (reference sequence). The sequences come from peripheral blood, collected on day 0 of AZD1222 vaccination. This receptor was taken from an adult in good health. The chain couples TRBV30 to TRBJ2-7; no clear D gene. CDR3 region: CAWNDGRNYEQYF. The CDR3 nucleotides read TGTGCCTGGAATGACGGCCGAAACTACGAGCAGTACTTC.